Listed below are T cell receptor beta chains from one sample, sequenced in a study of blood T cell repertoires in COVID-19. Measured with immunoSEQ multiplex PCR; TCRdb has only the in-frame clones, and not every one. This sample has 150,000 to 200,000 clones, with 70% to 80% found just once. Sequenced: PBMCs or T cells enriched from blood (not recorded which). Source of these receptors: a man in his sixties who had been exposed to COVID-19. Both conserved end residues are trimmed from each CDR3. The D gene is left open where the match is weak.

TRBV6-2/TRBV6-3	TRBJ2-1	NA	ASSPIQGRGNEQF
TRBV21-1	TRBJ1-1	NA	ASSKARHRGRTEAF
TRBV5-1	TRBJ2-3	TRBD2	ASAGTSFTDTQY
TRBV10-1	TRBJ1-6	TRBD1	ASSQGSNSPLH
TRBV6-2/TRBV6-3	TRBJ2-7	NA	ASSYLREGSGYEQY
TRBV7-9	TRBJ1-1	TRBD1	ASSARQGGPEAF
TRBV27	TRBJ2-2	TRBD1	ASSQRTGQGNTGELF
TRBV2	TRBJ2-2	NA	ASSAATNTGELF
TRBV5-1	TRBJ2-7	TRBD2	ASRTETSGYEQY
TRBV12-3/TRBV12-4	TRBJ2-1	NA	ASTIQGNEQF
TRBV4-2	TRBJ2-7	TRBD2	ASSQDLGSGRYEQY
TRBV6-5	TRBJ1-5	NA	ASKTGSAQPQH
TRBV7-9	TRBJ2-7	TRBD2	ATPGGYEQY
TRBV11-3	TRBJ2-5	NA	ASSLGLTQGIETQY
TRBV9	TRBJ2-5	NA	ASSPRLERGGETQY
TRBV7-2	TRBJ1-5	NA	ASSFTSGGWGNQPQH
TRBV6-1	TRBJ2-6	TRBD1	ASSDRTGRSGANVLT
TRBV6-5	TRBJ1-2	NA	ASTQGFNYGYT
TRBV12-5	TRBJ2-7	TRBD2	ASGLAAGSYEQY
TRBV6-1	TRBJ2-3	NA	ASSELGVGTQY
TRBV6-2/TRBV6-3	TRBJ2-7	TRBD2	ASSYSTSGSSYEQY
TRBV9	TRBJ2-7	TRBD1	ASSVGGDRGFSEQY
TRBV5-4	TRBJ2-4	TRBD2	ASSPSTAGGSKNIQY
TRBV7-2	TRBJ2-7	NA	ASSLLGGWGTYEQY
TRBV28	TRBJ2-3	TRBD1	ASSTRQGTSTDTQY
TRBV19	TRBJ1-2	TRBD1	ASSIGAGGEFGYT